This TCR beta chain was recovered during a study of T-cell memory formation after mild COVID-19. This clonotype has just a few counts. TCR alpha and TCR beta cDNA libraries carrying sample barcodes and UMIs were produced by 5'RACE using constant-segment primers. TCRdb redid the calling of the 5' RACE reads with MiXCR, one entry per CDR3 protein. The table lists 350,000 to 500,000 distinct CDR3 sequences, roughly 20% of them singletons. The CDR3 covers 12 residues. In germline, CDR1 is KGHSH, CDR2 LQKENI. Deletions cut 4 bases from V and 6 bases from J, with 9 bases between. The sequencing sample was made of PBMCs or a T cell subset sorted from them (not recorded which). This TCR was recovered from an adult woman who had mild COVID-19 (a few samples of this study predate the infection). Cell type and time point are not known. The rearrangement joins TRBV18 to TRBJ1-2, with D possibly matching TRBD1 (5 bases). CDR3 loop: CASSRDLDGYTF. For the CDR3, the DNA is TGTGCCAGCTCACGGGACCTAGATGGCTACACCTTC.